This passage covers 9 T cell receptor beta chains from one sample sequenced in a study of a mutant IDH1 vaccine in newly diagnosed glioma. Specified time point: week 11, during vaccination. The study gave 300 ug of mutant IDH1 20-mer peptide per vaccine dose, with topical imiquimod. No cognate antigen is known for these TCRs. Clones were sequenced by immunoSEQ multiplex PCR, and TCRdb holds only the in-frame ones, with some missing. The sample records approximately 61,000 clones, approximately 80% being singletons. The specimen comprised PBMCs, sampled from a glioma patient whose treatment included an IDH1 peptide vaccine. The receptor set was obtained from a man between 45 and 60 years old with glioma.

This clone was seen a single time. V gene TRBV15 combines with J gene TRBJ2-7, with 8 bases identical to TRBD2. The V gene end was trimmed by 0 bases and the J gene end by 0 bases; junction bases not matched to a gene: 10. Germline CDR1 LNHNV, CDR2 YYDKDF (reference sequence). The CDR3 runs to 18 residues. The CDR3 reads CATSRDTGGAPSSYEQYF. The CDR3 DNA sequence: TGTGCCACCAGCAGAGATACGGGAGGGGCCCCTTCCTCCTACGAGCAGTACTTC.

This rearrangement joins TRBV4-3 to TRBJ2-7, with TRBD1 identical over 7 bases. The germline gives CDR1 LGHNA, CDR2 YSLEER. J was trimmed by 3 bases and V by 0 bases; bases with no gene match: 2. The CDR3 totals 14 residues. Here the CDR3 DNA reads TGCGCCAGCAGCCAAGATGCAGGGGGCTACGAGCAGTACTTC. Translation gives CASSQDAGGYEQYF.

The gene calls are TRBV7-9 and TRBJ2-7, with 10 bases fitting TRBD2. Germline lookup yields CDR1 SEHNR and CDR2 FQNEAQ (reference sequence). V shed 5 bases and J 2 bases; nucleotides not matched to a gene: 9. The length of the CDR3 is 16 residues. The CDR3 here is CASSDSGGSNPYEQYF. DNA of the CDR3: TGTGCCAGCAGCGATAGCGGGGGGTCAAACCCCTACGAGCAGTACTTC.

CDR3 residues: CATSTGLSEKLFF. The CDR3 region has the DNA TGTGCCACCTCGACAGGGTTGAGTGAAAAACTGTTTTTT. The chain couples TRBV28 to TRBJ1-4; 7 positions agree with TRBD1. With V trimmed by 10 bases and J by 7 bases, 9 bases remained unmatched. The CDR3 sequence is 13 residues long. CDR1 MDHEN and CDR2 SYDVKM come from the germline V gene.

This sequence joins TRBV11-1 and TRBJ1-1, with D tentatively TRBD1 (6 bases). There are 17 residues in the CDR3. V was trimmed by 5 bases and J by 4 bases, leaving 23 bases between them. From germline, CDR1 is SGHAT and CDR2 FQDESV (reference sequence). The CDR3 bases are TGTGCCAGCAGCCAGAGCGGGGGCCTACGGGCCAGCACTGAAGCTTTCTTT. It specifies CASSQSGGLRASTEAFF.

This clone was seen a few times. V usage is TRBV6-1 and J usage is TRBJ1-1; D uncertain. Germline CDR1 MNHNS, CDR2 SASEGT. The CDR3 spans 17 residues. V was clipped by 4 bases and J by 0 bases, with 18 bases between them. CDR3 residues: CASSGYRSTSMNTEAFF. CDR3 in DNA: TGTGCCAGCAGTGGCTACCGATCTACTTCAATGAACACTGAAGCTTTCTTT.

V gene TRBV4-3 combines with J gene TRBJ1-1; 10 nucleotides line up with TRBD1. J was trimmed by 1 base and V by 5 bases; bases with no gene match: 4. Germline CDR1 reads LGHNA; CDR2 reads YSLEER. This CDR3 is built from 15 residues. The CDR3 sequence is CASSVRDRGNTEAFF. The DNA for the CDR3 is TGCGCCAGCAGCGTCCGGGACAGGGGGAACACTGAAGCTTTCTTT.

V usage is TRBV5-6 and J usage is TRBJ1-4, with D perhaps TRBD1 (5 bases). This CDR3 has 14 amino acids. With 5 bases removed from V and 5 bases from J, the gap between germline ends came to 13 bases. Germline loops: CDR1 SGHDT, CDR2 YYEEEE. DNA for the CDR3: TGTGCCAGCAGTACGGGGCAGGGAAATGAAAAACTGTTTTTT. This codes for CASSTGQGNEKLFF.

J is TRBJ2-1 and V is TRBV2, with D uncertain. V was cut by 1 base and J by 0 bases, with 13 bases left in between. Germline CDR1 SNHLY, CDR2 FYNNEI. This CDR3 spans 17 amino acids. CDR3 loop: CASSEVKSLSSYNEQFF. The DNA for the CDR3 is TGTGCCAGCAGTGAAGTGAAGAGTCTTAGCTCCTACAATGAGCAGTTCTTC. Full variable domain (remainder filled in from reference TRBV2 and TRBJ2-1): EPEVTQTPSHQVTQMGQEVILRCVPISNHLYFYWYRQILGQKVEFLVSFYNNEISEKSEIFDDQFSVERPDGSNFTLKIRSTKLEDSAMYFCASSEVKSLSSYNEQFFGPGTRLTVL.